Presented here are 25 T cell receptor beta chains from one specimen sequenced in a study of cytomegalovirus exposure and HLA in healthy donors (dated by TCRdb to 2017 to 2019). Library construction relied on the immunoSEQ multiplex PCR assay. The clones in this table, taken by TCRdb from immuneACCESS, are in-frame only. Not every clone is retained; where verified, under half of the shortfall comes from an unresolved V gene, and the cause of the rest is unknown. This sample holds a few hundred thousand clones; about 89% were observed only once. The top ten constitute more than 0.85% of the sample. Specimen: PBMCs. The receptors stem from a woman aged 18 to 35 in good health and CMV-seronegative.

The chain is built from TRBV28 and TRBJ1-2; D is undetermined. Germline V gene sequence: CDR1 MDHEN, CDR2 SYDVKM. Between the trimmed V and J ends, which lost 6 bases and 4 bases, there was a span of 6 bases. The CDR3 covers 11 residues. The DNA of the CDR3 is TGTGCCAGCAGCTCTCCCTATGGCTACACCTTC. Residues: CASSSPYGYTF.

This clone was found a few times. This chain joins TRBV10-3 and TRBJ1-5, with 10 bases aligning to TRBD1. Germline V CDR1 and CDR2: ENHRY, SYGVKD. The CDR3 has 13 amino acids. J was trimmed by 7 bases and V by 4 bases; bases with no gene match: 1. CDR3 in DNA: TGTGCCATCAGTGGGACAGGGGGACAGCCCCAGCATTTT. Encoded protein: CAISGTGGQPQHF.

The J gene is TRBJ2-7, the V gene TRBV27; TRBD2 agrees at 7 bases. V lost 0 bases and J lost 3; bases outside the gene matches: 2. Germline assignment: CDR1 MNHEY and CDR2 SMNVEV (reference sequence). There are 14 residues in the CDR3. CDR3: CASSLSGGNYEQYF. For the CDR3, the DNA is TGTGCCAGCAGTTTATCGGGGGGGAACTACGAGCAGTACTTC.

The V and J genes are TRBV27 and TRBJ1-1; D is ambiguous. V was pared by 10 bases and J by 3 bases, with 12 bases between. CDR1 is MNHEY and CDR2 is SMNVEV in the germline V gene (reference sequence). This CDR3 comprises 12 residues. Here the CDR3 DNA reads TGTGCCACACAGAGCCAGTACACTGAAGCTTTCTTT. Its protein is CATQSQYTEAFF.

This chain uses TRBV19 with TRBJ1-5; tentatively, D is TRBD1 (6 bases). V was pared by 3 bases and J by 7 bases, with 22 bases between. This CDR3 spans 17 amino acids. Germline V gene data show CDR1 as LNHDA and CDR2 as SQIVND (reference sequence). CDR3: CASSIGRGGTGFQPQHF. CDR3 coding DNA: TGTGCCAGTAGTATTGGGAGGGGGGGCACGGGTTTCCAGCCCCAGCATTTT.

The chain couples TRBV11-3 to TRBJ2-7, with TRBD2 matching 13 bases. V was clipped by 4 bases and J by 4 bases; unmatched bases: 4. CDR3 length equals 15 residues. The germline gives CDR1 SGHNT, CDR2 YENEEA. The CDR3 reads CASSSGLAGVYEQYF. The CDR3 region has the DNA TGTGCCAGCAGCTCCGGACTAGCGGGAGTATACGAGCAGTACTTC. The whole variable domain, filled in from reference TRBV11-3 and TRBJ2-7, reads EAGVVQSPRYKIIEKKQPVAFWCNPISGHNTLYWYLQNLGQGPELLIRYENEEAVDDSQLPKDRFSAERLKGVDSTLKIQPAELGDSAVYLCASSSGLAGVYEQYFGPGTRLTVT.

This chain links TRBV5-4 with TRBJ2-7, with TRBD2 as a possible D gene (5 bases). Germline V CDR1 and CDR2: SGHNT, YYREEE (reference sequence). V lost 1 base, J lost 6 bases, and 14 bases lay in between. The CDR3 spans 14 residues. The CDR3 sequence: CASSLIGGEGEQYF. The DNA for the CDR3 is TGTGCCAGCAGCTTGATTGGAGGAGAGGGCGAGCAGTACTTC.

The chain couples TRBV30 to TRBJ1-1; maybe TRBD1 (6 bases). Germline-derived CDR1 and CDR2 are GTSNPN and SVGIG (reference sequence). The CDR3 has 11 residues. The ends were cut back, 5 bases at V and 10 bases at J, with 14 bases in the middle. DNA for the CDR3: TGTGCCTGGGGAGTTAGCAGGGGAGCTTTCTTT. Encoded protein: CAWGVSRGAFF.

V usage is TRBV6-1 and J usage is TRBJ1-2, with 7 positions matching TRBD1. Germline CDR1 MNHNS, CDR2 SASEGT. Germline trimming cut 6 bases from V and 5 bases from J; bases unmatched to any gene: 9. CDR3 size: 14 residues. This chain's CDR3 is CASRKRTGEYGYTF. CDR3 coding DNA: TGTGCCAGCAGAAAAAGGACAGGCGAGTATGGCTACACCTTC.

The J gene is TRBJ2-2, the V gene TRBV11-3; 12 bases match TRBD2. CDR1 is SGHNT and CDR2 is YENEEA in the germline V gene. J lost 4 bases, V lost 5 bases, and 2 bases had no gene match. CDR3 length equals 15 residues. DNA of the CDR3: TGTGCCAGCAGCCAGGGACTAGCGGGCACCGGGGAGCTGTTTTTT. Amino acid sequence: CASSQGLAGTGELFF.

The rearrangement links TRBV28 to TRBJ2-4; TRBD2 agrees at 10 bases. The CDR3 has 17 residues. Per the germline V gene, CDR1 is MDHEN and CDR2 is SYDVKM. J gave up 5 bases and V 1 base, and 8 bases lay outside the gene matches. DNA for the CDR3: TGTGCCAGCAGTTTATATGGGACTAGCGCCACGCAAAACATTCAGTACTTC. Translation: CASSLYGTSATQNIQYF.

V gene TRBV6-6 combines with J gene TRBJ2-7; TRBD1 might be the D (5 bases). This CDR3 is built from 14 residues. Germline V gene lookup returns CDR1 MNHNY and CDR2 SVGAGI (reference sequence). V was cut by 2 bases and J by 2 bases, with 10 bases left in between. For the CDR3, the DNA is TGTGCCAGCAGTTACGGGGCAGGAGCCTACGAGCAGTACTTC. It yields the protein CASSYGAGAYEQYF.

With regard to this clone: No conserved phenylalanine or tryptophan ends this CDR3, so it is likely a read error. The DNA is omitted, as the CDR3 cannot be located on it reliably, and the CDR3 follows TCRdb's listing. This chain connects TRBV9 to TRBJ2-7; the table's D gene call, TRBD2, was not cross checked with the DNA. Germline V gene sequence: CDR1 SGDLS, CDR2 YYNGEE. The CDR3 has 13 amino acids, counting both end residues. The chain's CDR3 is CASSPIWTRKNHI.

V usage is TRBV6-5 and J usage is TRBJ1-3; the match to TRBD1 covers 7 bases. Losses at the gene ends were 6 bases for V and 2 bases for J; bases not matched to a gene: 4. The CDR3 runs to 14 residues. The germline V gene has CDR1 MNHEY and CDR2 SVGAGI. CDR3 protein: CASRTGFPGNTIYF. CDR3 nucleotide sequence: TGTGCCAGCAGGACAGGGTTCCCTGGAAACACCATATATTTT.

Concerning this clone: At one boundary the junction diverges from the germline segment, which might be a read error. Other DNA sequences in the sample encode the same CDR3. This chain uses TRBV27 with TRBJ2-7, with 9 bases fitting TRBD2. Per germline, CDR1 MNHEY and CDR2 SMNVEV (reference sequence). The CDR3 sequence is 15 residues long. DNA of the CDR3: TGTGCCAGCAGTTTATCGCGGACTAGCGTCTACGAGCAATACTTC. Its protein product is CASSLSRTSVYEQYF.

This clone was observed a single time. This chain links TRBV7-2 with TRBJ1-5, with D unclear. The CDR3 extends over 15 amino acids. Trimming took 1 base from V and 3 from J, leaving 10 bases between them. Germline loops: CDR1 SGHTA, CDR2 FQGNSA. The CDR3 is CASSLESTVNQPQHF. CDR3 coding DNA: TGTGCCAGCAGCTTAGAGTCTACAGTCAATCAGCCCCAGCATTTT.

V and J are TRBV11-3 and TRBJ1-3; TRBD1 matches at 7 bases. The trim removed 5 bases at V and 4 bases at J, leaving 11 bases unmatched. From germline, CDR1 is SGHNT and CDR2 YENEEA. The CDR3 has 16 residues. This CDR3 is CASSIAKGARGNTIYF. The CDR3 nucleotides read TGTGCCAGCAGCATCGCTAAGGGGGCTCGGGGAAACACCATATATTTT.

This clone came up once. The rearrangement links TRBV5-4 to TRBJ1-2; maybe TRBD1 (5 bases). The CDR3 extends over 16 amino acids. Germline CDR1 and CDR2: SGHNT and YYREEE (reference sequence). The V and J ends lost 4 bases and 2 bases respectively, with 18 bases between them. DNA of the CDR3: TGTGCCAGCAGCACCCCCCACCCAGGGCTCAACTATGGCTACACCTTC. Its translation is CASSTPHPGLNYGYTF. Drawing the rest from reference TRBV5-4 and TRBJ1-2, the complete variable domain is ETGVTQSPTHLIKTRGQQVTLRCSSQSGHNTVSWYQQALGQGPQFIFQYYREEENGRGNFPPRFSGLQFPNYSSELNVNALELDDSALYLCASSTPHPGLNYGYTFGSGTRLTVV.

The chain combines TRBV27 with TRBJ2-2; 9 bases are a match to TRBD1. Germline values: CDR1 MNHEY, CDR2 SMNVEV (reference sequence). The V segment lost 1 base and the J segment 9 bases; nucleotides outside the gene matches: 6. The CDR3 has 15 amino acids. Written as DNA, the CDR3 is TGTGCCAGCAGTTTATGGGACAGGGCTTTTCGGGAGCTGTTTTTT. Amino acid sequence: CASSLWDRAFRELFF.

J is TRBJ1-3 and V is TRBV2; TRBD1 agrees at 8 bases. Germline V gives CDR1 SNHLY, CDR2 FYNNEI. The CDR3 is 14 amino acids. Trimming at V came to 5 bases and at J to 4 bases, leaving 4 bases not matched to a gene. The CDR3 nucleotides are TGTGCCAGCAGTCTGACAGGGGCGGGAAACACCATATATTTT. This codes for CASSLTGAGNTIYF.

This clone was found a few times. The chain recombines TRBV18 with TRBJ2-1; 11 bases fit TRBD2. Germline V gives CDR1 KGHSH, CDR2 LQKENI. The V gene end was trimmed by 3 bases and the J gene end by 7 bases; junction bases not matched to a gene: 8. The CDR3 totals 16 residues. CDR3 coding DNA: TGTGCCAGCTCACCTGAACTAGCGGGAGTCTTTAATGAGCAGTTCTTC. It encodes CASSPELAGVFNEQFF.

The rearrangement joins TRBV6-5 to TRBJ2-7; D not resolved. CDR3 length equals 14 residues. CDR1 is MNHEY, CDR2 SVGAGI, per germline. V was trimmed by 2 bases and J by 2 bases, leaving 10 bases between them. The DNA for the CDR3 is TGTGCCAGCAGTTACGATCTATCCGCCTACGAGCAGTACTTC. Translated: CASSYDLSAYEQYF.

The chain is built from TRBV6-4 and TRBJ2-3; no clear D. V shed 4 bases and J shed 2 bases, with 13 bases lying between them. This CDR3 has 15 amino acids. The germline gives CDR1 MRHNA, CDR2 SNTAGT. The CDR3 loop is CASSGTSAPTDTQYF. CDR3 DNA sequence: TGTGCCAGCAGTGGCACTTCCGCCCCCACAGATACGCAGTATTTT.

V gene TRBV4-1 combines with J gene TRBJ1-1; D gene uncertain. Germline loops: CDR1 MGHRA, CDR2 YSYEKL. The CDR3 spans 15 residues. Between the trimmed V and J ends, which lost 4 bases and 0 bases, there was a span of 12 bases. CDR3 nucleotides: TGCGCCAGCAGCCTCACCAGCGGCTTGAACACTGAAGCTTTCTTT. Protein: CASSLTSGLNTEAFF.

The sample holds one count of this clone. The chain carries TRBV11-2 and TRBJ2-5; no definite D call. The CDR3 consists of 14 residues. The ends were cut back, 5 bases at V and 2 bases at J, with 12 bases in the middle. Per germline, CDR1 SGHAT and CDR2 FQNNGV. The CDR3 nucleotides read TGTGCCAGCAGCGTCGAGCGAGGACAAGAGACCCAGTACTTC. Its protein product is CASSVERGQETQYF. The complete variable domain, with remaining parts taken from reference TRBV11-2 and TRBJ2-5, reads EAGVAQSPRYKIIEKRQSVAFWCNPISGHATLYWYQQILGQGPKLLIQFQNNGVVDDSQLPKDRFSAERLKGVDSTLKIQPAKLEDSAVYLCASSVERGQETQYFGPGTRLLVL.